What follows is one T cell receptor beta chain and its context. The data belong to a study of blood T cell repertoires in COVID-19. Across the whole study: Researchers got acute and convalescent COVID-19 samples from the United States, Italy and Spain.

In the source study's methods: Reference gene primer amplification gave nucleated cell count estimates. Method: immunoSEQ multiplex PCR; TCRdb's copy keeps in-frame clones and lacks some. Clonal size and the V and J genes are those of that table, whereas D and trimming came from the DNA. The sample consists of about 75,000 clones, around 79% of them appearing once. Germline assignment: CDR1 MNHEY and CDR2 SVGAGI. V was trimmed by 4 bases and J by 0 bases, leaving 15 bases between them. The length of the CDR3 is 16 residues. The clonotype originates from a woman of 80 years or more with active or convalescent COVID-19. Sequencing was performed on peripheral blood. This rearrangement joins TRBV6-5 to TRBJ1-1, with D possibly matching TRBD1 (6 bases). CDR3 in amino acids: CASSSRTVIMNTEAFF. The CDR3 nucleotides are TGTGCCAGCAGTTCCAGGACAGTGATCATGAACACTGAAGCTTTCTTT.